This TCR beta chain was sequenced during a study of T cell responses to AZD1222 COVID-19 vaccine. Study-wide background: Pooling of second doses given at about 4 or about 12 weeks was done.

TCRdb keeps only in-frame clones here, not all; method: immunoSEQ multiplex PCR. The table records more than 95,000 clones, roughly nine tenths of them present only once. General observations from the study: Clonal diversity was possibly underestimated, and white British individuals and females predominated among donors. Increased Spike-specific TCR breadth and depth were observed after two AZD1222 doses. Seropositive AZD1222 recipients at baseline numbered only five or six.

Details on this clone: Its cognate antigen is unknown.

Trimming removed 6 bases from V and 2 bases from J, with 17 bases in between. There are 15 residues in the CDR3. Per the germline V gene, CDR1 is MNHEY and CDR2 is SVGAGI. The chain links TRBV6-5 to TRBJ2-7, with D perhaps given as TRBD1 or TRBD2 (5 bases each). The source of this sequence is an adult in good health. Sequenced here: peripheral blood, sampled on day 0 of AZD1222 vaccination. CDR3 region: CASSRTGALAYEQYF. Written as DNA, the CDR3 is TGTGCCAGCAGCCGGACCGGGGCTCTAGCCTACGAGCAGTACTTC.